The 21 T cell receptor beta chains below come from one sample, sequenced in a study of T cell changes during pregnancy in multiple sclerosis. Some clones are missing from TCRdb's copy, which holds only in-frame ones; the method was immunoSEQ multiplex PCR. Among approximately 50,000 clones listed, about nine tenths were seen once. Sequencing was performed on CD4+ T cells from peripheral blood mononuclear cells, taken after pregnancy. These receptors all stem from a female donor with multiple sclerosis, enrolled in a pregnancy study.

The chain joins TRBV6-4 to TRBJ2-2, with 7 bases that match TRBD1. This CDR3 has 14 amino acids. Germline V CDR1 and CDR2: MRHNA, SNTAGT. V lost 4 bases to trimming and J lost 1 base; unmatched junction nucleotides: 0. CDR3 DNA: TGTGCCAGCAGTGGGGACAGGAACACCGGGGAGCTGTTTTTT. Protein: CASSGDRNTGELFF.

The V call is TRBV18, the J call TRBJ1-3; 7 bases are a match to TRBD1. Germline trimming cut 1 base from V and 0 bases from J; bases unmatched to any gene: 6. Germline values: CDR1 KGHSH, CDR2 LQKENI. The CDR3 runs 17 residues. DNA for the CDR3: TGTGCCAGCTCACCACGGACGACAGGGTTCTCTGGAAACACCATATATTTT. This translates into CASSPRTTGFSGNTIYF.

The genes are TRBV6-6 and TRBJ2-5; a weak D match, TRBD2 (6 bases). The germline CDR1 and CDR2 sequences are MNHNY and SVGAGI (reference sequence). This CDR3 is built from 12 residues. Trimming removed 10 bases at V and 11 bases at J, with 20 bases between. The CDR3 nucleotides are TGTGCCACCTCCTTGTTCTGGGAGGAGCAGTACTTC. Translation: CATSLFWEEQYF.

This chain links TRBV2 with TRBJ2-7, with TRBD1 identical over 7 bases. V trimming: 4 bases; J trimming: 3 bases; junction bases outside the gene matches: 6. The length of the CDR3 is 14 residues. The germline V gene encodes CDR1 SNHLY and CDR2 FYNNEI. The chain's CDR3 is CASSATGVGYEQYF. CDR3 nucleotides: TGTGCCAGCAGTGCCACAGGGGTAGGCTACGAGCAGTACTTC.

V and J are TRBV6-6 and TRBJ2-3; 9 positions agree with TRBD1. This CDR3 spans 15 amino acids. V lost 5 bases, J lost 3 bases, and 6 bases stayed unmatched. Germline V lookup: CDR1 MNHNY, CDR2 SVGAGI (reference sequence). CDR3 sequence reads: CASSRRTGVTDTQYF. CDR3 nucleotide sequence: TGTGCCAGCAGTCGACGGACAGGGGTTACAGATACGCAGTATTTT.

The chain joins TRBV5-1 to TRBJ2-6; 13 nucleotides agree with TRBD2. This CDR3 has 18 residues. Germline V gene data show CDR1 as SGHRS and CDR2 as YFSETQ. V was clipped by 3 bases and J by 3 bases; unmatched bases: 6. The CDR3 here is CASSSGLAGEFGANVLTF. The DNA of the CDR3 is TGCGCCAGCAGCTCCGGACTAGCGGGAGAGTTTGGGGCCAACGTCCTGACTTTC.

The chain uses TRBV29-1 and TRBJ1-2; TRBD1 might be the D (5 bases). The germline V gene has CDR1 SQVTM and CDR2 ANQGSEA. Deletions cut 1 base from V and 4 bases from J, with 10 bases between. The CDR3 loop spans 13 amino acids. The CDR3 is CSVEGGTSYGYTF. The CDR3 region has the DNA TGCAGCGTTGAAGGCGGGACGAGCTATGGCTACACCTTC.

This clone was seen only a few times. The chain couples TRBV6-5 to TRBJ1-4, with D perhaps TRBD1 (5 bases). CDR1 and CDR2 from the germline V gene are MNHEY and SVGAGI. The CDR3 has 14 amino acids. Trimming pared 7 bases from V and 6 bases from J, leaving 15 bases between. CDR3 nucleotides: TGTGCCAGCAAGGATACAGGTTGGGATGAAAAACTGTTTTTT. Translated, it gives CASKDTGWDEKLFF.

CDR3 loop: CASSKLDQNTGELFF. The CDR3, as DNA: TGTGCCAGCAGTAAACTAGACCAGAACACCGGGGAGCTGTTTTTT. This chain links TRBV6-6 with TRBJ2-2, with D possibly TRBD2 on 5 matching bases. V was shortened by 5 bases and J by 1 base, with 11 bases between the two germline ends. Germline lookup yields CDR1 MNHNY and CDR2 SVGAGI (reference sequence). This CDR3 is built from 15 residues.

There are a few counts of this clone. The V gene is TRBV5-5, the J gene TRBJ2-1; D call uncertain. The germline V and J ends were trimmed by 3 bases and 5 bases, with 12 bases remaining between them. The germline V gene encodes CDR1 SGHKS and CDR2 YYEKEE (reference sequence). The CDR3 loop spans 14 amino acids. The CDR3 DNA is TGTGCCAGCAGCTCGCCATGGCAGAACAATGAGCAGTTCTTC. Residues: CASSSPWQNNEQFF.

The genes are TRBV28 and TRBJ1-3; D may be TRBD1 (6 bases). The V and J ends lost 2 bases and 1 base respectively, with 9 bases between them. Per the germline V gene, CDR1 is MDHEN and CDR2 is SYDVKM. CDR3 size: 15 residues. Here the CDR3 reads CASSLAGASGNTIYF. The CDR3 DNA reads as TGTGCCAGCAGTTTAGCAGGGGCTTCTGGAAACACCATATATTTT.

The chain carries TRBV28 and TRBJ2-1; 7 bases are shared with TRBD2. The length of the CDR3 is 17 residues. Unmatched junction bases numbered 12, after V lost 4 bases and J lost 3 bases. Germline V lookup: CDR1 MDHEN, CDR2 SYDVKM. CDR3 sequence: CASSSPRGGRLYNEQFF. The CDR3 DNA is TGTGCCAGCAGTTCACCCCGGGGCGGGAGACTCTACAATGAGCAGTTCTTC.

This clone was seen only once. The chain is built from TRBV11-2 and TRBJ2-3; TRBD1 is a possible D gene (5 bases). Germline V gene lookup returns CDR1 SGHAT and CDR2 FQNNGV. This CDR3 comprises 16 residues. Trimming left V 1 base short and J 1 base short, with 12 bases between. The CDR3 sequence is CASSLGGTTRTDTQYF. The CDR3, as DNA: TGTGCCAGCAGCTTAGGGGGCACAACACGCACAGATACGCAGTATTTT.

The rearrangement uses TRBV4-3 and TRBJ2-1, with D possibly matching TRBD1 (6 bases). CDR3 length equals 17 residues. Germline assignment: CDR1 LGHNA and CDR2 YSLEER. V was shortened by 0 bases and J by 0 bases, with 12 bases between the two germline ends. CDR3 amino acids: CASSQDRGHLSYNEQFF. The CDR3 bases are TGCGCCAGCAGCCAAGATCGGGGACACCTCTCCTACAATGAGCAGTTCTTC.

The rearrangement joins TRBV6-1 to TRBJ1-5; D perhaps matches TRBD1 (5 bases). Germline CDR1 MNHNS, CDR2 SASEGT. CDR3 length: 16 residues. Trimming took 1 base from V and 3 from J, leaving 13 bases between them. As DNA, the CDR3 is TGTGCCAGCAGTGAAGAGGGGTTTTGGTTCAATCAGCCCCAGCATTTT. Protein sequence: CASSEEGFWFNQPQHF.

The chain couples TRBV14 to TRBJ1-1; TRBD1 matches at 9 bases. Per germline, CDR1 SGHDN and CDR2 FVKESK. V was clipped by 4 bases and J by 1 base; unmatched bases: 7. CDR3 length equals 16 residues. CDR3 nucleotides: TGTGCCAGCAGCCCAGTGGGGACAGGGAGGAACACTGAAGCTTTCTTT. Its protein product is CASSPVGTGRNTEAFF.

This clone is a singleton in its sample. The gene calls are TRBV7-6 and TRBJ2-1, with 8 bases that match TRBD2. Per germline, CDR1 SGHVS and CDR2 FNYEAQ. CDR3 length equals 15 residues. V shed 5 bases, J shed 6 bases, and the junction held 9 bases outside the gene matches. This CDR3 reads CASSRSGSRSNEQFF. CDR3 bases: TGTGCCAGCAGCCGGAGCGGGAGTCGCTCCAATGAGCAGTTCTTC.

The CDR3 DNA sequence: TGCGCCAGCAGCCCCGGGACAGGAGCCTACAATGAGCAGTTCTTC. It codes for CASSPGTGAYNEQFF. J is TRBJ2-1 and V is TRBV5-1, with 8 bases that match TRBD1. Germline CDR1 reads SGHRS; CDR2 reads YFSETQ. J gave up 2 bases and V 4 bases, and 5 bases lay outside the gene matches. The CDR3 length is 15 residues.

The rearrangement joins TRBV5-6 to TRBJ2-7, with 13 bases that match TRBD2. Germline trimming cut 6 bases from V and 5 bases from J; bases unmatched to any gene: 8. Per the germline V gene, CDR1 is SGHDT and CDR2 is YYEEEE. This CDR3 has 15 amino acids. The CDR3 DNA reads as TGTGCCAGCAACAAACTAGCGGGAGGGCTGCACGAGCAGTACTTC. As protein: CASNKLAGGLHEQYF.

V is TRBV5-1 and J is TRBJ2-5, with D perhaps matching TRBD2 (5 bases). Per germline, CDR1 SGHRS and CDR2 YFSETQ. There are 12 residues in the CDR3. The germline V and J ends were trimmed by 4 bases and 7 bases, with 11 bases remaining between them. The CDR3 protein is CASSPGFGTQYF. As DNA, the CDR3 is TGCGCCAGCAGCCCGGGATTTGGGACCCAGTACTTC.

This chain uses TRBV28 with TRBJ1-1; no reliable D call. CDR1 is MDHEN and CDR2 is SYDVKM in the germline V gene. CDR3 length: 14 residues. The V and J ends lost 2 bases and 1 base respectively, with 8 bases between them. The CDR3 nucleotides are TGTGCCAGCAGTTTAAGACAACAGAACACTGAAGCTTTCTTT. Residues: CASSLRQQNTEAFF.